This T cell receptor (beta chain) was sequenced during a study of blood T cells in healthy people across ages. This clonotype was seen more than once but under ten times. V gave up 0 bases and J gave up 9 bases; unmatched junction bases: 11. This CDR3 has 15 amino acids. CDR1 is DFQATT and CDR2 is SNEGSKA in the germline V gene (reference sequence). A J-beta primer mix and a sample-barcoded 5' primer were used in a second PCR of roughly 7 to 12 cycles. TCRdb reanalysed the 5' RACE reads using MiXCR and keeps one entry per CDR3 protein. The sample records about 670,000 distinct CDR3 sequences, around 52% being singletons.

This rearrangement joins TRBV20-1 to TRBJ2-3; 8 bases align to TRBD1. Sequencing used blood. The receptor comes from a woman older than 75 in good health. The CDR3 region is CSARDFRGRADTQYF. The CDR3 DNA is TGCAGTGCTAGAGATTTCAGGGGGCGGGCGGACACGCAGTATTTT.